This T cell receptor beta chain was sequenced in a study of regulatory T cells in long-lasting Graves disease. Study-level background: Antithyroid drug intake by newly diagnosed Graves' patients had lasted under 3 months.

Sequencing libraries for TCR beta were prepared with iRepertoire HTBI primers and Arm-PCR of CDR3 regions. In the authors' workflow: Identification of gene segments yielded some 60 TRBV and about 14 TRBJ across samples. Each CDR3 protein is one row after TCRdb ran MiXCR on the multiplex PCR reads. TCRdb's processing, not the study's, gives the V and J calls here. The data contain approximately 400,000 distinct CDR3 sequences, 10% to 15% of them singletons. There are a few counts of this clonotype. V shed 0 bases, J shed 2 bases, and the junction held 4 bases outside the gene matches. This CDR3 region has 16 residues. Germline CDR1 DFQATT, CDR2 SNEGSKA (reference sequence). As to time point: newly diagnosed GD, antithyroid drugs for less than 3 months. Preparation of the TCR library used RNA extracted from PBMCs. These same data were also listed under a study on T cells in Graves' hyperthyroidism and ophthalmopathy.

Sequenced here: peripheral blood mononuclear cells (PBMCs), sampled at new diagnosis, from a patient treated with antithyroid drugs. The V gene is TRBV20-1, the J gene TRBJ1-6; 7 bases fit TRBD1. This clonotype was sampled from a woman younger than 35 with Graves disease. CDR3 sequence: CSARDTGDTYNSPLHF. As DNA, the CDR3 is TGCAGTGCTAGAGATACAGGGGACACCTATAATTCACCCCTCCACTTT.